These T cell receptor beta chains were read from a single sample in a study of cytomegalovirus exposure and HLA in healthy donors. TCRdb's copy holds only in-frame clones and misses some; the assay was immunoSEQ multiplex PCR. The table has about 160,000 clones, about 75% seen once. Material for sequencing was PBMCs. Receptors were obtained from a female donor in good health and CMV-seronegative. Each CDR3 is given with its conserved first and last residue. The D gene is left open where the match is weak. Clone sizes are given selectively: once, few, many, or a class where the clone is expanded.

d_gene	abundance	v_gene	j_gene	CDR3nt	CDR3aa
TRBD2	once	TRBV9	TRBJ2-7	TGTGCCAGCAGCTTAGGACTAGCGGGAGCCTACGAGCAGTACTTC	CASSLGLAGAYEQYF
TRBD1	-	TRBV5-3	TRBJ1-2	TGTGCCAGAAGCCGGACAGGGAACTATGGCTACACCTTC	CARSRTGNYGYTF
TRBD2	-	TRBV6-6	TRBJ2-1	TGTGCCACCGAGCCTAGCGGTGAGCAGTTCTTC	CATEPSGEQFF
TRBD2	-	TRBV2	TRBJ2-3	TGTGCCAGCAGTGAAGATCGGACTAGCGGGTTGAATACGCAGTATTTT	CASSEDRTSGLNTQYF
TRBD1	-	TRBV15	TRBJ2-6	TGTGCCACCAGCAGCGGCCAGGGGGCCCTCTCTGGGGCCAACGTCCTGACTTTC	CATSSGQGALSGANVLTF
-	-	TRBV18	TRBJ1-2	TGTGCCAGCTCACCAGGGAGGGACTATGGCTACACCTTC	CASSPGRDYGYTF
-	-	TRBV11-2	TRBJ2-5	TGTGCCAGCAGCTTGTGGAGGGGTGCCCAAGAGACCCAGTACTTC	CASSLWRGAQETQYF
TRBD2	-	TRBV11-2	TRBJ2-7	TGTGCCAGCAGCTTAGATGGGGTTGAGGTAGCGGGAAGGTACGAGCAGTACTTC	CASSLDGVEVAGRYEQYF
-	-	TRBV29-1	TRBJ1-2	TGCAGCGTTGAGGCAGGGCTCTATGGCTACACCTTC	CSVEAGLYGYTF
-	-	TRBV15	TRBJ2-5	TGTGCCACCGGGGGACTGCAAGAGACCCAGTACTTC	CATGGLQETQYF
TRBD1	-	TRBV5-5	TRBJ1-1	TGTGCCAGCAGCCAAAAGACAGGGGGTCATATGAACACTGAAGCTTTCTTT	CASSQKTGGHMNTEAFF
-	-	TRBV7-2	TRBJ1-5	TGTGCCAGCAGCTTAGGGCTTAGCAATCAGCCCCAGCATTTT	CASSLGLSNQPQHF
-	-	TRBV12-5	TRBJ2-5	TGTGCTAGTGGTTTGGTATTGGGGCAAGCGAAAGAGACCCAGTACTTC	CASGLVLGQAKETQYF
-	-	TRBV9	TRBJ2-3	TGTGCCAGCAGCGATGGGGGCGGCACCACAGATACGCAGTATTTT	CASSDGGGTTDTQYF
TRBD2	few	TRBV5-4	TRBJ2-7	TGTGCCAGCAGCCCGAAGACTAGCGGGAGGGCCGAGCAGTACTTC	CASSPKTSGRAEQYF
TRBD1	once	TRBV18	TRBJ2-2	TGTGCCAGCTCACCGGACAGGGAGGGGGAGCTGTTTTTT	CASSPDREGELFF
-	-	TRBV30	TRBJ2-1	TGTGCCTGGAGTGTCGTCCAGGCGCAGTTCTTC	CAWSVVQAQFF
-	-	TRBV19	TRBJ1-1	TGTGCCAGTAGTATATTCTCCCCCCGGACAGTCAGAAGAACTGAAGCTTTCTTT	CASSIFSPRTVRRTEAFF
TRBD2	once	TRBV6-4	TRBJ2-3	TGTGCCAGCAGTGCTAGCGGGACTAGCACAGATACGCAGTATTTT	CASSASGTSTDTQYF
-	few	TRBV10-1	TRBJ2-5	TGCGCCAGAGAGGGGGGGGTGACCCAGTACTTC	CAREGGVTQYF
-	few	TRBV7-2	TRBJ1-2	TGTGCCAGCAGCTTAGTGGGCCAGGGGTATGGCTACACCTTC	CASSLVGQGYGYTF
TRBD1	-	TRBV19	TRBJ1-2	TGTGCCAGTAGTGCTAATGACCTTCAGGGGGCGATGATGGATTACTATGGCTACACCTTC	CASSANDLQGAMMDYYGYTF
-	-	TRBV5-4	TRBJ1-5	TGTGCCAGCCCCGGTTTGGGGGGGACGCCCCAGCATTTT	CASPGLGGTPQHF
TRBD2	-	TRBV7-2	TRBJ2-7	TGTGCCAGCAGCTTAGTGGTAGCGGGAGTCAACGAGCAGTACTTC	CASSLVVAGVNEQYF
TRBD1	-	TRBV28	TRBJ2-3	TGTGCCAGCAACACTCGGGGACAGAGGACGCAGTATTTT	CASNTRGQRTQYF
TRBD2	-	TRBV7-8	TRBJ2-3	TGTGCCAGCAGCTTAGGCTTCGGGAGGAGCACAGATACGCAGTATTTT	CASSLGFGRSTDTQYF
-	-	TRBV19	TRBJ2-7	TGTGCCAGTAGTCAGCTAGCGTCTTCCTACGAGCAGTACTTC	CASSQLASSYEQYF
TRBD2	-	TRBV4-3	TRBJ2-7	TGCGCCAGCAGCCAAGTGGCGCGGGAGACGGACGAGCAGTACTTC	CASSQVARETDEQYF
TRBD1	once	TRBV7-2	TRBJ1-1	TGTGCCAGCAGCTTAGCCCCCGGGACAGGGCTAAGCACTGAAGCTTTCTTT	CASSLAPGTGLSTEAFF